This record concerns one T cell receptor beta chain sequence. This sample was included in a study of Ad26.COV2.S vaccination and SARS-CoV-2 variants. Study-level background: Within the COV1001 Ad26.COV2.S trial arm, the donor was enrolled. Ad26.COV2.S given intramuscularly, once or twice 56 days apart.

The CDR3 is 13 residues long. V was shortened by 3 bases and J by 6 bases, with 11 bases between the two germline ends. Repertoires were generated with immunoSEQ multiplex PCR, while TCRdb's copy carries only in-frame clones and drops some. The data hold about 390,000 clones, with 92% observed a single time. Treatment defined: roughly 20 received Ad26.COV2.S at low or high dose, single or two shots; five or six received placebo; per-sample allocation not given. Samples were taken on day 63 after the first vaccine or placebo injection. In Boston, the donor was an adult between 18-55 years of age. In the vaccine, an Ad26 vector expressed the SARS-CoV-2 spike of the Wuhan strain.

The sequence derives from a person between 18 and 60 years old who received the Ad26.COV2.S COVID-19 vaccine or a placebo. The sequencing used peripheral blood, collected in a trial of Ad26.COV2.S vaccine versus placebo. The V and J genes are TRBV12-3 or TRBV12-4 and TRBJ1-2; the D is unclear. The CDR3 coding sequence is TGTGCCAGCAGTTTGGGTGGTTTGGATGGCTACACCTTC. Translation gives CASSLGGLDGYTF.